This TCR beta chain was captured in a study of blood T cell repertoires in COVID-19. In the study's own analysis: It was from reference gene primer amplification that nucleated cell counts were estimated. Some clones are missing from TCRdb's copy, which holds only in-frame ones; the method was immunoSEQ multiplex PCR. V and J calls and clone size are given by that table; D and trimming were obtained from the DNA. Here the sample spans approximately 100,000 clones, 70% to 90% being singletons. This clone has only one observation. Trimming took 6 bases from V and 5 from J, leaving 13 bases between them. The CDR3 contains 13 residues. Per the germline V gene, CDR1 is MNHNY and CDR2 is SVGAGI (reference sequence).

The V gene is TRBV6-6, the J gene TRBJ2-5; weak D call: TRBD2 (6 bases). Material: peripheral blood. This receptor was identified in a human donor in a cohort sampled during active COVID-19. The CDR3, as DNA: TGTGCCAGCAGCCGACTAGATGTGGAGACCCAGTACTTC. The encoded protein is CASSRLDVETQYF.